The entry below describes one TCR beta chain. Its antigen remains unidentified. Cultured CD4+ T cell DNA underwent sequencing with the Oncomine TCR Beta short-read assay. TCRdb reprocessed the PCR reads via MiXCR and lists one record per CDR3 protein. The sample lists around 5,000 distinct CDR3 sequences, around 80% occurring once. Deletions cut 4 bases from V and 6 bases from J, with 13 bases between. Per the germline V gene, CDR1 is LNHDA and CDR2 is SQIVND (reference sequence). The CDR3 is made up of 14 amino acids. Regarding treatment: approximately 11-day PBMC culture with coronavirus spike peptide pools or control peptides (ViraFEST assay). ViraFEST used peptide pools to expand antigen-specific T cells and subsequently sequenced their TCRs. Each of days 3 and 7 saw half the medium replaced by fresh IL-2 medium. These data are taken from a study of vaccination and CD4 T cells after COVID-19. Study-wide findings and caveats: Convalescent participants were relatively few, and none had early post-infection timepoints studied.

The chain combines TRBV19 with TRBJ1-5; the D gene is possibly TRBD1 (5 bases). Material for sequencing was CD4+ T cells from blood, cultured in vitro. The TCR comes from a human donor who had recovered from COVID-19. The DNA for the CDR3 is TGTGCCAGTAGTACTCAGGGACGCGGTCAGCCCCAGCATTTT. Translated: CASSTQGRGQPQHF. Based on the CDR3 plus reference TRBV19 and TRBJ1-5, the full variable domain is DGGITQSPKYLFRKEGQNVTLSCEQNLNHDAMYWYRQDPGQGLRLIYYSQIVNDFQKGDIAEGYSVSREKKESFPLTVTSAQKNPTAFYLCASSTQGRGQPQHFGDGTRLSIL.